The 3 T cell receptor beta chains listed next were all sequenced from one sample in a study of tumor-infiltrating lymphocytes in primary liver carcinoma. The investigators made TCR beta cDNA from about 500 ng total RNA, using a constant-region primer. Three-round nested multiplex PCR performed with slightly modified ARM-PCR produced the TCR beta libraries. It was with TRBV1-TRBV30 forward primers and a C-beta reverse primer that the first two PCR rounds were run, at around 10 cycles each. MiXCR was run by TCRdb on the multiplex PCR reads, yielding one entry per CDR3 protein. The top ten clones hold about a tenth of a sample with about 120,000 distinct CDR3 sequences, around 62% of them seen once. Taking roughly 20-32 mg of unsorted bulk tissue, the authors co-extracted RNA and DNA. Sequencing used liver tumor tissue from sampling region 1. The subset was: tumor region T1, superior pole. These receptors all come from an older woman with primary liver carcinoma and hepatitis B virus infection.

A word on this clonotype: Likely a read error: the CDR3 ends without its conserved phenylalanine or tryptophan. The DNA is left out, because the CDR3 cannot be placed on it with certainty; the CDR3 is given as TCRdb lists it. This CDR3 reads CASSHQGAPAII. This rearrangement joins TRBV11-2 to TRBJ1-1; the table's D gene call, TRBD1, was not cross checked with the DNA. From its first to its last residue, the CDR3 has 12 amino acids. CDR1 is SGHAT, CDR2 FQNNGV, per germline.

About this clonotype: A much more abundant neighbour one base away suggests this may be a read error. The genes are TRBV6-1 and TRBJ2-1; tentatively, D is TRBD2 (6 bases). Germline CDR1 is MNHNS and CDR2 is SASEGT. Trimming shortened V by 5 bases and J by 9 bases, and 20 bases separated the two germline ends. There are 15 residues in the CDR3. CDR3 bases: TGTGCCAGCAGTCGGTTGGCTAGCGCGAGTCCTGAGCAGTTCTTC. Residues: CASSRLASASPEQFF.

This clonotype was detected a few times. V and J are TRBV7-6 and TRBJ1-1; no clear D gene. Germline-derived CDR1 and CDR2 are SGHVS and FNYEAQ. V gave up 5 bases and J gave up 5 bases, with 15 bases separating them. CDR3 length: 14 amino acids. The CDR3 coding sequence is TGTGCCAGCAGCCCGTCGGCCCCCGGGACTGAAGCTTTCTTT. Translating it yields CASSPSAPGTEAFF. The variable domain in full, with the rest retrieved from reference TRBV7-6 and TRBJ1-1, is GAGVSQSPRYKVTKRGQDVALRCDPISGHVSLYWYRQALGQGPEFLTYFNYEAQQDKSGLPNDRFSAERPEGSISTLTIQRTEQRDSAMYRCASSPSAPGTEAFFGQGTRLTVV.